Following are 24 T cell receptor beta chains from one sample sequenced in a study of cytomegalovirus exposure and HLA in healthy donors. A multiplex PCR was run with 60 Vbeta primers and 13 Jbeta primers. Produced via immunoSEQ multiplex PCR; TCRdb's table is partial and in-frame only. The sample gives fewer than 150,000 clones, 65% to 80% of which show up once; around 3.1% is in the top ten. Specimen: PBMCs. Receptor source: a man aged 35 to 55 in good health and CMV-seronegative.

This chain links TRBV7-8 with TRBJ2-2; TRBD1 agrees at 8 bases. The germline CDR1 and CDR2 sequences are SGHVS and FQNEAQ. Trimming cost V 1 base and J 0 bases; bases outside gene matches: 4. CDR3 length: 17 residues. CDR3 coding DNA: TGTGCCAGCAGCTTAGGGACAGGGTCCACGAACACCGGGGAGCTGTTTTTT. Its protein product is CASSLGTGSTNTGELFF.

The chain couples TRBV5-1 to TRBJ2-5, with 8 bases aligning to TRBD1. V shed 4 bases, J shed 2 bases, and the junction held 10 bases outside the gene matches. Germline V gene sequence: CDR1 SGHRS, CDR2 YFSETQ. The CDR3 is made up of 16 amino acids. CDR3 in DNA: TGCGCCAGCAGCCACAGGCGAGGACAGGGACAAGAGACCCAGTACTTC. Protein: CASSHRRGQGQETQYF. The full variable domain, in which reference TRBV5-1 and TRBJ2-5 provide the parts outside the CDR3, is KAGVTQTPRYLIKTRGQQVTLSCSPISGHRSVSWYQQTPGQGLQFLFEYFSETQRNKGNFPGRFSGRQFSNSRSEMNVSTLELGDSALYLCASSHRRGQGQETQYFGPGTRLLVL.

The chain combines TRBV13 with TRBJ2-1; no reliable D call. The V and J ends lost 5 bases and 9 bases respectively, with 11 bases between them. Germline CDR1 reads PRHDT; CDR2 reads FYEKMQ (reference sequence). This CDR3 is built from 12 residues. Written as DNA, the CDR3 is TGTGCCAGCAGCCCCTTTGGCGGTGAGCAGTTCTTC. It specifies CASSPFGGEQFF.

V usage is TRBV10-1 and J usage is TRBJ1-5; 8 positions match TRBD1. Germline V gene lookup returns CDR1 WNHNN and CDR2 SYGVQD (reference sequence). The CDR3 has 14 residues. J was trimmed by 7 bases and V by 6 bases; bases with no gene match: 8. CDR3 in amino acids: CASSPGQGGQPQHF. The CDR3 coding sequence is TGCGCCAGCAGCCCCGGACAGGGTGGGCAGCCCCAGCATTTT.

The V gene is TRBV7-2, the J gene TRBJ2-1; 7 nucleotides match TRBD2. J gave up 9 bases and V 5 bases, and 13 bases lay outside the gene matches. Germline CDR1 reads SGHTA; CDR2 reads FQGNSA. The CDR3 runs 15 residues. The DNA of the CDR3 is TGTGCCAGCAGCCAGCAACGACTAGCCCTGCCTGAGCAGTTCTTC. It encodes CASSQQRLALPEQFF.

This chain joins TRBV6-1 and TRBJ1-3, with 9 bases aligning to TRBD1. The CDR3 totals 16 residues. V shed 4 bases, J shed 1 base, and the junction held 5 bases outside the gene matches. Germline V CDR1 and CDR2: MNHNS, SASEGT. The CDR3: CASSVTGGLSGNTIYF. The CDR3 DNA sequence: TGTGCCAGCAGTGTGACAGGGGGGCTTTCTGGAAACACCATATATTTT.

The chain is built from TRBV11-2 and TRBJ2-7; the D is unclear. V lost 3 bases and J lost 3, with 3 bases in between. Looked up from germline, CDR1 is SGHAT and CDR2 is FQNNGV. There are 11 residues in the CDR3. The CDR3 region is CASSFIYEQYF. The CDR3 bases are TGTGCCAGCAGCTTTATCTACGAGCAGTACTTC.

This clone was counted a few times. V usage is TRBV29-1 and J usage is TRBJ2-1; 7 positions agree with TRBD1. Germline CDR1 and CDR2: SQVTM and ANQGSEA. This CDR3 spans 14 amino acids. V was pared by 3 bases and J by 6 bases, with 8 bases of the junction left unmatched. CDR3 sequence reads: CSVDRYRGVNEQFF. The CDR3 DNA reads TGCAGCGTTGATAGGTACAGGGGAGTCAATGAGCAGTTCTTC.

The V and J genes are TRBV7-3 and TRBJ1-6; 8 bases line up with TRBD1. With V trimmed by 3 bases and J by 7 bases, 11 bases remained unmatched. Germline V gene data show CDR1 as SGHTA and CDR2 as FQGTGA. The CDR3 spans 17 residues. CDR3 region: CASSLSHRGEWNSPLHF. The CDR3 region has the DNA TGTGCCAGCAGCTTGTCCCACAGGGGGGAGTGGAATTCACCCCTCCACTTT.

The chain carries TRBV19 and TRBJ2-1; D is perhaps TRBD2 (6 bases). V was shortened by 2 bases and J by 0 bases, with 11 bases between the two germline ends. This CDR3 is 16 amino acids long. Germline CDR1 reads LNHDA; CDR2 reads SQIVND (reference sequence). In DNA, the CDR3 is TGTGCCAGTAGTATAAACCGGGGGAGCTCCTACAATGAGCAGTTCTTC. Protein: CASSINRGSSYNEQFF. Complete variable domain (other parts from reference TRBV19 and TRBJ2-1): DGGITQSPKYLFRKEGQNVTLSCEQNLNHDAMYWYRQDPGQGLRLIYYSQIVNDFQKGDIAEGYSVSREKKESFPLTVTSAQKNPTAFYLCASSINRGSSYNEQFFGPGTRLTVL.

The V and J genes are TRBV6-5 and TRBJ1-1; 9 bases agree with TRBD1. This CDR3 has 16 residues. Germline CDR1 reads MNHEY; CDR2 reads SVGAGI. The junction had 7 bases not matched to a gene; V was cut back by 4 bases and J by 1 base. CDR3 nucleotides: TGTGCCAGCAGTTCCCTAGGACAGGGGAGGAACACTGAAGCTTTCTTT. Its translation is CASSSLGQGRNTEAFF.

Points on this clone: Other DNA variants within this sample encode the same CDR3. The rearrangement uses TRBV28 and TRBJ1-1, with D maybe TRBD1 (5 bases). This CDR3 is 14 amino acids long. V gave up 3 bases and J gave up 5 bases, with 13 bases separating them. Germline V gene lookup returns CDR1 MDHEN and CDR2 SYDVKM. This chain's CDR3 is CASSLAGYGTEAFF. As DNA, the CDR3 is TGTGCCAGCAGTTTGGCAGGGTATGGGACTGAAGCTTTCTTT.

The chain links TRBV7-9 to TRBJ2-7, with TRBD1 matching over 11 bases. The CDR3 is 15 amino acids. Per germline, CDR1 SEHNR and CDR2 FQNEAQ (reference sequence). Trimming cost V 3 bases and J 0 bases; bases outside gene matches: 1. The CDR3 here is CASSFGTGGSYEQYF. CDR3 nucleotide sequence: TGTGCCAGCAGCTTTGGGACAGGGGGCTCCTACGAGCAGTACTTC. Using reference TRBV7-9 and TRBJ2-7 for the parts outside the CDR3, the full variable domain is DTGVSQNPRHKITKRGQNVTFRCDPISEHNRLYWYRQTLGQGPEFLTYFQNEAQLEKSRLLSDRFSAERPKGSFSTLEIQRTEQGDSAMYLCASSFGTGGSYEQYFGPGTRLTVT.

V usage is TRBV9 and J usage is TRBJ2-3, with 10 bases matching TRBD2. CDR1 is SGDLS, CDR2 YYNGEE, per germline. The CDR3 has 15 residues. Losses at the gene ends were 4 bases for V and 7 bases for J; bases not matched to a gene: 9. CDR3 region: CASSQQRGGLYTQYF. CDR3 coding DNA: TGTGCCAGCAGCCAACAGCGGGGGGGCCTATATACGCAGTATTTT.

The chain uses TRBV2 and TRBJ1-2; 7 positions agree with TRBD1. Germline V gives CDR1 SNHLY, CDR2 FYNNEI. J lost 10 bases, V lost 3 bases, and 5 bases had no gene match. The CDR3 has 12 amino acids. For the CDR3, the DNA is TGTGCCAGCAGTGACGACAGGGCGGCCTACACCTTC. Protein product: CASSDDRAAYTF.

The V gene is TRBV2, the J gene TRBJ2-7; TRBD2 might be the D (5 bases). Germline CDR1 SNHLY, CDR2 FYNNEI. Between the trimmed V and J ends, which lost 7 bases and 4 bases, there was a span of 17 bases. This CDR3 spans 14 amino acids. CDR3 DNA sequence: TGTGCCAGCACCAACCTACTAGTTGCTTACGAGCAGTACTTC. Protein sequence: CASTNLLVAYEQYF.

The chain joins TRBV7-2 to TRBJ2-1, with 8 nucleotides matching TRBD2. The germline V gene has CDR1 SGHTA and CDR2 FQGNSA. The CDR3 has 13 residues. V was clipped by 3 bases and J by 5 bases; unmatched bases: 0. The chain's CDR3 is CASSFGRDNEQFF. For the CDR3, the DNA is TGTGCCAGCAGCTTCGGGAGGGACAATGAGCAGTTCTTC.

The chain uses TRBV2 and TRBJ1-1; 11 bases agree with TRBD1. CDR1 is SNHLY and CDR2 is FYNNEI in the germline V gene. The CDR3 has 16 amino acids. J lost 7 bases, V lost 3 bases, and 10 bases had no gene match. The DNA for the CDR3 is TGTGCCAGCAGTGAGGGGGACAGGGGGTGGGAAGATGAAGCTTTCTTT. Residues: CASSEGDRGWEDEAFF.

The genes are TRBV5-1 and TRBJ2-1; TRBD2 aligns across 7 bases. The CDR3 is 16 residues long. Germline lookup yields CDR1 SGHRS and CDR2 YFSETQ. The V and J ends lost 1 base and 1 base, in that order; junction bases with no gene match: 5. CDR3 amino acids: CASSLFAGASYNEQFF. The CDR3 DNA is TGCGCCAGCAGCTTGTTCGCGGGAGCGTCCTACAATGAGCAGTTCTTC.

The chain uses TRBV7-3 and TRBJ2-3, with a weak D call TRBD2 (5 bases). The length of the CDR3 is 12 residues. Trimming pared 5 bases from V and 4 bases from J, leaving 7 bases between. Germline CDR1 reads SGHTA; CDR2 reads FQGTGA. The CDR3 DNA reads TGTGCCAGCAGCGACGGGGCAGATACGCAGTATTTT. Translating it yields CASSDGADTQYF.

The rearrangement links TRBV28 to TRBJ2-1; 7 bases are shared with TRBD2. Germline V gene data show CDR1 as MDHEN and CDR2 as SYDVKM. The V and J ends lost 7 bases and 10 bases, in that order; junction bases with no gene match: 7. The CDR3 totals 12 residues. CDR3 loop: CASMTHGREQFF. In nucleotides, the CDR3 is TGTGCCAGCATGACTCACGGGAGGGAGCAGTTCTTC.

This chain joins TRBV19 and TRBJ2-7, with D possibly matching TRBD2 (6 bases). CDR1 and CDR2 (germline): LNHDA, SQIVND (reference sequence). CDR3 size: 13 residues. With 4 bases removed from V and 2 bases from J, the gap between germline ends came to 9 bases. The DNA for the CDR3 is TGTGCCAGTAGTAGGGGGGAAGCCTACGAGCAGTACTTC. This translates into CASSRGEAYEQYF.

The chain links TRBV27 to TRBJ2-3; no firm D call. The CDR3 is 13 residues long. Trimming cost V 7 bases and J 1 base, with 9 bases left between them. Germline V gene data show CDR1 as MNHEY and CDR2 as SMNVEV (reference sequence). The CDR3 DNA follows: TGTGCCAGCACCCAACCAGGCACAGATACGCAGTATTTT. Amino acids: CASTQPGTDTQYF.

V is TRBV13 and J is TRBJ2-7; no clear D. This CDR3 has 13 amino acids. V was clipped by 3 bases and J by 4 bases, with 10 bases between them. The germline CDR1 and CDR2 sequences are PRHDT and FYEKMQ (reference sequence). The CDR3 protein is CASSLGQQYEQYF. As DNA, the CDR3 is TGTGCCAGCAGCTTGGGCCAACAATACGAGCAGTACTTC.